Following are 17 T cell receptor beta chains from one sample sequenced in a study of low-dose radiotherapy and immunotherapy resistance in tumors. TRAV- and TRBV-specific primers were used for first-strand cDNA, which covered alpha and beta chains. Using a constant-region primer together with a V-primer adapter, TCRs were subjected to 20 to 25 PCR cycles of amplification. TCRdb re-called the reads with MiXCR, one entry per CDR3 protein. The table records roughly 15,000 distinct CDR3 sequences, about 77% of them present only once. The source is a human donor with advanced metastatic prostate, ovarian, gallbladder or colorectal cancer (not recorded which). This table probably holds off-target reads from a library built for another chain.

The chain has TRBV6-1 and TRBJ1-5; D might be TRBD1 (5 bases). Germline values: CDR1 MNHNS, CDR2 SASEGT. The CDR3 length is 16 residues. Trimming removed 10 bases at V and 5 bases at J, with 24 bases between. CDR3 sequence reads: CATHHRAGREDQPQHF. The CDR3 nucleotides are TGTGCCACCCATCATCGGGCGGGGCGGGAGGATCAGCCCCAGCATTTT.

The chain carries TRBV11-2 and TRBJ1-5, with no clear D. The CDR3 has 13 residues. Germline loops: CDR1 SGHAT, CDR2 FQNNGV. V was pared by 0 bases and J by 12 bases, with 12 bases between. CDR3: CASSLDGEERQHF. The CDR3 DNA sequence: TGTGCCAGCAGCTTAGATGGTGAGGAGCGCCAGCATTTT.

V usage is TRBV5-6 and J usage is TRBJ1-1; 7 bases are a match to TRBD1. From germline, CDR1 is SGHDT and CDR2 YYEEEE. V lost 4 bases, J lost 2 bases, and 8 bases stayed unmatched. This CDR3 has 15 amino acids. As DNA, the CDR3 is TGTGCCAGCAGCGGACAGGCCGGGGGCAACACTGAAGCTTTCTTT. Encoded protein: CASSGQAGGNTEAFF.

The V call is TRBV19, the J call TRBJ1-1; D ambiguous. The V end was cut by 5 bases, the J end by 0 bases, with 10 bases between. There are 14 residues in the CDR3. Germline V CDR1 and CDR2: LNHDA, SQIVND (reference sequence). CDR3 loop: CASSSTVMNTEAFF. CDR3 in DNA: TGTGCCAGTAGTTCAACAGTGATGAACACTGAAGCTTTCTTT.

V and J are TRBV20-1 and TRBJ1-3; no definite D call. This CDR3 has 11 residues. The germline V and J ends were trimmed by 8 bases and 0 bases, with 5 bases remaining between them. In germline, CDR1 is DFQATT, CDR2 SNEGSKA (reference sequence). This chain's CDR3 is CSSDSGNTIYF. In DNA, the CDR3 is TGCAGTAGTGACTCTGGAAACACCATATATTTT.

The CDR3 nucleotides read TGTGCCAGCAGTTCCTTTGACAGGGCCTACGAGCAGTACTTC. Translation: CASSSFDRAYEQYF. This chain uses TRBV6-6 with TRBJ2-7; 7 bases align to TRBD1. The J segment lost 2 bases and the V segment lost 4 bases, leaving 5 bases of the junction unmatched. This CDR3 region has 14 residues. Germline V CDR1 and CDR2: MNHNY, SVGAGI (reference sequence).

The chain recombines TRBV2 with TRBJ2-7; 9 nucleotides agree with TRBD2. CDR3 size: 15 residues. The junction had 3 bases not matched to a gene; V was cut back by 1 base and J by 2 bases. The V gene's germline CDR1 is SNHLY and CDR2 FYNNEI. In DNA, the CDR3 is TGTGCCAGCAGTGAAGTTAGCGGGGGCACCTACGAGCAGTACTTC. As protein: CASSEVSGGTYEQYF.

The chain couples TRBV5-1 to TRBJ2-1; TRBD2 agrees at 10 bases. This CDR3 contains 15 residues. V was pared by 1 base and J by 6 bases, with 4 bases of the junction left unmatched. Germline assignment: CDR1 SGHRS and CDR2 YFSETQ. CDR3 sequence reads: CASSLRLAGVNEQFF. DNA for the CDR3: TGCGCCAGCAGCTTGCGCCTAGCGGGGGTCAATGAGCAGTTCTTC.

The chain carries TRBV5-1 and TRBJ1-1; no clear D. CDR3 length: 14 amino acids. V was clipped by 2 bases and J by 3 bases, with 11 bases between them. Germline V CDR1 and CDR2: SGHRS, YFSETQ. The CDR3 loop is CASSLGRRDTEAFF. The CDR3 nucleotides read TGCGCCAGCAGCTTAGGACGGAGGGACACTGAAGCTTTCTTT. The full variable domain, in which reference TRBV5-1 and TRBJ1-1 provide the parts outside the CDR3, is KAGVTQTPRYLIKTRGQQVTLSCSPISGHRSVSWYQQTPGQGLQFLFEYFSETQRNKGNFPGRFSGRQFSNSRSEMNVSTLELGDSALYLCASSLGRRDTEAFFGQGTRLTVV.

This rearrangement joins TRBV2 to TRBJ1-1; unclear D gene. The CDR3 is made up of 14 amino acids. Germline CDR1 SNHLY, CDR2 FYNNEI. The V end was cut by 1 base, the J end by 2 bases, with 8 bases between. The CDR3 sequence: CASSEEALNTEAFF. The CDR3 DNA reads TGTGCCAGCAGTGAAGAGGCACTTAACACTGAAGCTTTCTTT. The entire variable domain, with the rest obtained from reference TRBV2 and TRBJ1-1, is as follows: EPEVTQTPSHQVTQMGQEVILRCVPISNHLYFYWYRQILGQKVEFLVSFYNNEISEKSEIFDDQFSVERPDGSNFTLKIRSTKLEDSAMYFCASSEEALNTEAFFGQGTRLTVV.

The chain links TRBV10-1 to TRBJ2-3; D not certain. CDR3 size: 13 residues. The V end was cut by 3 bases, the J end by 5 bases, with 9 bases between. Germline lookup yields CDR1 WNHNN and CDR2 SYGVQD (reference sequence). In DNA form, the CDR3 reads TGCGCCAGCAGTGAATTGGGCCGAGATACGCAGTATTTT. Translated: CASSELGRDTQYF.

This clonotype was observed a single time. The chain uses TRBV11-2 and TRBJ2-1; D could derive from TRBD1 or TRBD2 (6 bases each). The CDR3 sequence is 15 residues long. Germline assignment: CDR1 SGHAT and CDR2 FQNNGV. Trimming pared 1 base from V and 2 bases from J, leaving 9 bases between. CDR3 region: CASSLGGAPYNEQFF. The CDR3 DNA is TGTGCCAGCAGCTTAGGGGGGGCCCCCTACAATGAGCAGTTCTTC.

Here the CDR3 reads CASRAFRGGDTQYF. CDR3 in DNA: TGCGCCAGCCGGGCTTTTCGTGGAGGGGATACGCAGTATTTT. V and J are TRBV5-1 and TRBJ2-3, with D perhaps matching TRBD2 (6 bases). CDR3 length: 14 amino acids. The ends were cut back, 7 bases at V and 6 bases at J, with 18 bases in the middle. Germline V CDR1 and CDR2: SGHRS, YFSETQ. Using reference TRBV5-1 and TRBJ2-3 for the parts outside the CDR3, the full variable domain is KAGVTQTPRYLIKTRGQQVTLSCSPISGHRSVSWYQQTPGQGLQFLFEYFSETQRNKGNFPGRFSGRQFSNSRSEMNVSTLELGDSALYLCASRAFRGGDTQYFGPGTRLTVL.

The chain employs TRBV2 and TRBJ1-5, with D possibly TRBD1 on 5 matching bases. The CDR3 is 12 residues long. Per the germline V gene, CDR1 is SNHLY and CDR2 is FYNNEI. Trimming took off 7 bases at V and 8 bases at J, with 12 bases between the two ends. The CDR3 nucleotides read TGTGCCAGCACCCCTGGGGGGGAGCCCCAGCATTTT. Translating gives CASTPGGEPQHF.

The rearrangement joins TRBV6-6 to TRBJ1-5, with 8 nucleotides matching TRBD1. V was clipped by 2 bases and J by 6 bases; unmatched bases: 9. Germline CDR1 and CDR2: MNHNY and SVGAGI (reference sequence). The CDR3 has 16 residues. This CDR3 is CASSYPTGDRSQPQHF. DNA of the CDR3: TGTGCCAGCAGTTACCCGACAGGGGATCGCAGTCAGCCCCAGCATTTT.

This clonotype was counted a single time. This chain connects TRBV19 to TRBJ1-5; 7 positions match TRBD1. V trimming: 4 bases; J trimming: 9 bases; junction bases outside the gene matches: 12. From germline, CDR1 is LNHDA and CDR2 SQIVND (reference sequence). The CDR3 covers 15 residues. CDR3 amino acids: CASSTITGEVWPQHF. For the CDR3, the DNA is TGTGCCAGTAGTACGATTACAGGGGAAGTTTGGCCCCAGCATTTT.

The chain employs TRBV5-1 and TRBJ2-2; 7 bases are a match to TRBD1. The CDR3 is 17 residues long. The V gene end was trimmed by 0 bases and the J gene end by 2 bases; junction bases not matched to a gene: 7. Germline loops: CDR1 SGHRS, CDR2 YFSETQ. CDR3 region: CASSLGGQAINTGELFF. For the CDR3, the DNA is TGCGCCAGCAGCTTGGGTGGACAGGCGATAAACACCGGGGAGCTGTTTTTT. The variable domain in full, completed from reference TRBV5-1 and TRBJ2-2, reads KAGVTQTPRYLIKTRGQQVTLSCSPISGHRSVSWYQQTPGQGLQFLFEYFSETQRNKGNFPGRFSGRQFSNSRSEMNVSTLELGDSALYLCASSLGGQAINTGELFFGEGSRLTVL.